Listed here are 28 T cell receptor beta chains from one sample, sequenced in a study of cytomegalovirus exposure and HLA in healthy donors. 60 Vbeta and 13 Jbeta primers were used in PCR. Assay used: immunoSEQ multiplex PCR; TCRdb lists only in-frame clones, some missing. In the table there are 150,000 to 200,000 clones, over 60% of which are singletons. Sequencing was carried out using PBMCs. These receptors all come from a woman aged 40 to 50 in good health and CMV-seronegative.

The chain is built from TRBV5-1 and TRBJ1-4, with D unresolved. Trimming cost V 3 bases and J 5 bases, with 17 bases left between them. Germline V gives CDR1 SGHRS, CDR2 YFSETQ. The CDR3 is 16 residues long. The CDR3, as DNA: TGCGCCAGCAGCTCGCAAACGGACGGAGGGAATGAAAAACTGTTTTTT. This codes for CASSSQTDGGNEKLFF.

There are a few counts of this clone. The genes are TRBV5-6 and TRBJ1-5; D unresolved. Between the trimmed V and J ends, which lost 1 base and 4 bases, there was a span of 6 bases. Germline assignment: CDR1 SGHDT and CDR2 YYEEEE. The CDR3 consists of 13 residues. For the CDR3, the DNA is TGTGCCAGCAGCTTGTTCCAGAATCAGCCCCAGCATTTT. Protein sequence: CASSLFQNQPQHF.

This sequence joins TRBV21-1 and TRBJ1-4; the table's D gene call, TRBD1, was not cross checked with the DNA. TRBV21-1 has pseudogene status. There are 17 residues in the CDR3. The CDR3: CASSNPTGCATNEKLFF. CDR3 DNA sequence: TGTGCCAGCAGCAATCCGACAGGATGTGCAACTAATGAAAAACTGTTTTTT.

The chain joins TRBV7-2 to TRBJ2-1, with TRBD2 matching 8 bases. In germline, CDR1 is SGHTA, CDR2 FQGNSA. There are 15 residues in the CDR3. V gave up 5 bases and J gave up 4 bases; unmatched junction bases: 7. CDR3 region: CASSRLANQYNEQFF. Here the CDR3 DNA reads TGTGCCAGCAGCCGACTAGCGAACCAGTACAATGAGCAGTTCTTC.

V and J are TRBV4-3 and TRBJ2-3; TRBD2 might be the D (5 bases). There are 16 residues in the CDR3. CDR1 and CDR2 (germline): LGHNA, YSLEER. The germline V and J ends were trimmed by 6 bases and 5 bases, with 21 bases remaining between them. The CDR3 region is CASSIERTDDGDTQYF. As DNA, the CDR3 is TGCGCCAGCAGTATCGAGCGGACCGATGACGGAGATACGCAGTATTTT.

This clone came up once. This chain uses TRBV5-1 with TRBJ2-2; a weak D match, TRBD2 (5 bases). Germline CDR1 and CDR2: SGHRS and YFSETQ. This CDR3 has 15 residues. The V end lost 0 bases, the J end lost 4 bases, and 10 bases lay between the germline ends. CDR3 sequence: CASSLADGVTGELFF. The DNA for the CDR3 is TGCGCCAGCAGCTTGGCCGACGGGGTCACCGGGGAGCTGTTTTTT. Complete variable domain (other parts from reference TRBV5-1 and TRBJ2-2): KAGVTQTPRYLIKTRGQQVTLSCSPISGHRSVSWYQQTPGQGLQFLFEYFSETQRNKGNFPGRFSGRQFSNSRSEMNVSTLELGDSALYLCASSLADGVTGELFFGEGSRLTVL.

CDR3 DNA sequence: TGTGCCAGCAGCGACTGGCGTCGGACTGAAGCTTTCTTT. It encodes CASSDWRRTEAFF. The gene calls are TRBV28 and TRBJ1-1; D gene unclear. This CDR3 is 13 amino acids long. Germline lookup yields CDR1 MDHEN and CDR2 SYDVKM. Trimming removed 6 bases at V and 5 bases at J, with 13 bases between.

The chain uses TRBV5-1 and TRBJ2-2; 7 bases fit TRBD1. The junction had 6 bases not matched to a gene; V was cut back by 2 bases and J by 5 bases. The CDR3 is made up of 15 amino acids. Per germline, CDR1 SGHRS and CDR2 YFSETQ. For the CDR3, the DNA is TGCGCCAGCAGCTTCCGAGGGGGCCTTACCGGGGAGCTGTTTTTT. Translating gives CASSFRGGLTGELFF.

This rearrangement joins TRBV19 to TRBJ2-1; TRBD1 is a possible D gene (6 bases). CDR1 LNHDA and CDR2 SQIVND come from the germline V gene (reference sequence). The CDR3 runs to 12 residues. DNA for the CDR3: TGTGCTACAGGGCCTTACTACAATGAGCAGTTCTTC. It is translated as CATGPYYNEQFF.

The chain couples TRBV4-3 to TRBJ2-7; maybe TRBD2 (5 bases). Germline assignment: CDR1 LGHNA and CDR2 YSLEER. V dropped 3 bases and J dropped 8 bases, with 14 bases sitting between them. The CDR3 sequence is 13 residues long. The CDR3 here is CASSQVHGRQQYF. The CDR3 bases are TGCGCCAGCAGCCAGGTCCATGGGAGACAGCAGTACTTC.

This chain links TRBV29-1 with TRBJ2-7, with D hard to call. The CDR3 spans 14 residues. Germline loops: CDR1 SQVTM, CDR2 ANQGSEA. Between the trimmed V and J ends, which lost 0 bases and 6 bases, there was a span of 15 bases. The CDR3 DNA follows: TGCAGCGTTGAAGACTCGAGGCTCGGCGGCGAGCAGTACTTC. This codes for CSVEDSRLGGEQYF.

V is TRBV7-2 and J is TRBJ1-1; 8 nucleotides line up with TRBD1. The V gene end was trimmed by 3 bases and the J gene end by 2 bases; junction bases not matched to a gene: 5. The CDR3 sequence is 15 residues long. The V gene's germline CDR1 is SGHTA and CDR2 FQGNSA. Here the CDR3 DNA reads TGTGCCAGCAGCTTGTATACAGGGGGAAACACTGAAGCTTTCTTT. Translation gives CASSLYTGGNTEAFF.

The chain uses TRBV10-1 and TRBJ1-1; 10 bases are shared with TRBD1. The CDR3 covers 16 residues. After removal of 4 bases from V and 9 bases from J, the junction contained 14 bases not matched to a gene. From germline, CDR1 is WNHNN and CDR2 SYGVQD (reference sequence). The CDR3 here is CASSVPGQGRSTQAFF. DNA for the CDR3: TGCGCCAGCAGTGTCCCGGGACAGGGGCGGTCGACCCAAGCTTTCTTT.

This chain connects TRBV27 to TRBJ2-3; tentative D call: TRBD2 (6 bases). This CDR3 spans 13 amino acids. CDR1 is MNHEY, CDR2 SMNVEV, per germline (reference sequence). Trimming pared 4 bases from V and 5 bases from J, leaving 10 bases between. This chain's CDR3 is CASSWGAGDTQYF. The DNA of the CDR3 is TGTGCCAGCAGTTGGGGAGCGGGAGATACGCAGTATTTT.

In this sample, this clone turned up a few times. J is TRBJ2-7 and V is TRBV21-1; no check of the table's D call, TRBD2, against the DNA was made. TRBV21-1 is termed a pseudogene. The CDR3 loop spans 15 amino acids. CDR3 sequence reads: CASSKGLARSYEQYV. The CDR3 DNA sequence: TGTGCCAGCAGCAAAGGTCTAGCGAGGTCCTACGAGCAGTACGTC.

The chain recombines TRBV4-3 with TRBJ1-2; 9 bases fit TRBD1. The germline V gene has CDR1 LGHNA and CDR2 YSLEER. CDR3 length equals 16 residues. V was pared by 4 bases and J by 4 bases, with 10 bases of the junction left unmatched. This CDR3 reads CASSPTPGQGSYGYTF. The CDR3 DNA reads as TGCGCCAGCAGCCCCACTCCGGGACAGGGCTCCTATGGCTACACCTTC.

In DNA, the CDR3 is TGTGCCAGCAGTTATATAGGGGGCAATGGCTACACCTTC. This gives the protein CASSYIGGNGYTF. V and J are TRBV6-5 and TRBJ1-2, with 7 bases that match TRBD1. Germline CDR1 is MNHEY and CDR2 is SVGAGI. V lost 3 bases, J lost 6 bases, and 4 bases stayed unmatched. The CDR3 runs to 13 residues.

The V gene is TRBV9, the J gene TRBJ1-4; D may be TRBD1 (5 bases). The CDR3 is 17 residues long. CDR1 is SGDLS and CDR2 is YYNGEE in the germline V gene. The V end was cut by 4 bases, the J end by 3 bases, with 19 bases between. In DNA form, the CDR3 reads TGTGCCAGCAGCCCCCGGGGGAGTGGAGTAGCTAATGAAAAACTGTTTTTT. Translating gives CASSPRGSGVANEKLFF. Filled out from reference TRBV9 and TRBJ1-4, the complete variable domain reads DSGVTQTPKHLITATGQRVTLRCSPRSGDLSVYWYQQSLDQGLQFLIQYYNGEERAKGNILERFSAQQFPDLHSELNLSSLELGDSALYFCASSPRGSGVANEKLFFGSGTQLSVL.

The rearrangement joins TRBV10-3 to TRBJ2-5; D may be TRBD2 (6 bases). The better agreement between TRBJ2-7 and the DNA end casts doubt on the J call. Germline V gene data show CDR1 as ENHRY and CDR2 as SYGVKD. The CDR3 runs 14 residues. CDR3 DNA sequence: TGTGCCATCAGTGGGGGGGTGACGGGCTACGAGCAGTACTTC. Protein sequence: CAISGGVTGYEQYF.

The rearrangement joins TRBV2 to TRBJ1-2; weak D call: TRBD1 (6 bases). V lost 5 bases and J 3 bases, leaving 10 bases between the germline ends. Germline V CDR1 and CDR2: SNHLY, FYNNEI. The CDR3 has 13 residues. The chain's CDR3 is CASSLDSYYGYTF. The DNA of the CDR3 is TGTGCCAGCAGTTTGGACAGCTACTATGGCTACACCTTC. Drawing the rest from reference TRBV2 and TRBJ1-2, the complete variable domain is EPEVTQTPSHQVTQMGQEVILRCVPISNHLYFYWYRQILGQKVEFLVSFYNNEISEKSEIFDDQFSVERPDGSNFTLKIRSTKLEDSAMYFCASSLDSYYGYTFGSGTRLTVV.

This chain links TRBV6-1 with TRBJ1-6; D might be TRBD1 (6 bases). The ends were cut back, 4 bases at V and 10 bases at J, with 14 bases in the middle. The germline gives CDR1 MNHNS, CDR2 SASEGT. This CDR3 has 14 amino acids. The CDR3 is CASSAHDRQSPLHF. CDR3 bases: TGTGCCAGCAGTGCTCATGACAGGCAATCACCCCTCCACTTT.

V is TRBV18 and J is TRBJ2-2, with D hard to call. V was shortened by 6 bases and J by 1 base, with 15 bases between the two germline ends. The CDR3 has 16 residues. Germline V lookup: CDR1 KGHSH, CDR2 LQKENI. The CDR3 bases are TGTGCCAGCTCCCCTCCGGTTGGAGAGAACACCGGGGAGCTGTTTTTT. The encoded protein is CASSPPVGENTGELFF.

The chain has TRBV30 and TRBJ1-2, with D unresolved. The germline V and J ends were trimmed by 0 bases and 8 bases, with 19 bases remaining between them. CDR3 length: 15 residues. Germline V gives CDR1 GTSNPN, CDR2 SVGIG (reference sequence). CDR3 residues: CAWSVLGVVLRGYTF. CDR3 DNA: TGTGCCTGGAGTGTATTAGGCGTCGTACTACGAGGCTACACCTTC. Looking up the rest from reference TRBV30 and TRBJ1-2 gives the full variable domain: SQTIHQWPATLVQPVGSPLSLECTVEGTSNPNLYWYRQAAGRGLQLLFYSVGIGQISSEVPQNLSASRPQDRQFILSSKKLLLSDSGFYLCAWSVLGVVLRGYTFGSGTRLTVV.

The chain uses TRBV5-1 and TRBJ2-7; 13 bases line up with TRBD2. Trimming took 0 bases from V and 3 from J; bases not matched to a gene: 12. The length of the CDR3 is 19 residues. Germline assignment: CDR1 SGHRS and CDR2 YFSETQ. Written as DNA, the CDR3 is TGCGCCAGCAGCTTGGAACCTCCGGGACTAGCGGGACCGGACTACGAGCAGTACGTC. It translates to CASSLEPPGLAGPDYEQYV.

The V gene is TRBV9, the J gene TRBJ2-6; 7 nucleotides match TRBD1. This CDR3 comprises 15 residues. The trim removed 1 base at V and 2 bases at J, leaving 0 bases unmatched. CDR1 SGDLS and CDR2 YYNGEE come from the germline V gene. CDR3 protein: CASSVQGAGANVLTF. CDR3 DNA sequence: TGTGCCAGCAGCGTACAGGGGGCTGGGGCCAACGTCCTGACTTTC. The complete variable domain, with remaining parts taken from reference TRBV9 and TRBJ2-6, reads DSGVTQTPKHLITATGQRVTLRCSPRSGDLSVYWYQQSLDQGLQFLIQYYNGEERAKGNILERFSAQQFPDLHSELNLSSLELGDSALYFCASSVQGAGANVLTFGAGSRLTVL.

The V call is TRBV10-3, the J call TRBJ1-4; 9 bases line up with TRBD1. Germline assignment: CDR1 ENHRY and CDR2 SYGVKD. The CDR3 contains 16 residues. J was trimmed by 7 bases and V by 2 bases; bases with no gene match: 8. The CDR3 DNA follows: TGTGCCATCAGTGAGGAGGGTAGGACAGGGGTTGAAAAACTGTTTTTT. This sequence encodes CAISEEGRTGVEKLFF.

The V and J genes are TRBV7-2 and TRBJ2-5; TRBD1 agrees at 9 bases. With V trimmed by 5 bases and J by 2 bases, 6 bases remained unmatched. The CDR3 has 15 amino acids. Per the germline V gene, CDR1 is SGHTA and CDR2 is FQGNSA. CDR3 residues: CASSTPGTGQETQYF. Written as DNA, the CDR3 is TGTGCCAGCAGCACCCCCGGGACAGGGCAAGAGACCCAGTACTTC.

This clone came up a few times. This chain uses TRBV5-1 with TRBJ1-2; D gene uncertain. V was trimmed by 0 bases and J by 4 bases, leaving 10 bases between them. This CDR3 comprises 14 residues. The germline V gene encodes CDR1 SGHRS and CDR2 YFSETQ. The CDR3 spells CASSLVEQSYGYTF. In nucleotides, the CDR3 is TGCGCCAGCAGCTTGGTGGAGCAGTCCTATGGCTACACCTTC.